This note documents a single TCR beta chain sequence. Its matching antigen is unknown. This entry belongs to a study of cytomegalovirus exposure and HLA in healthy donors. This PCR relied on a set of 60 Vbeta primers and 13 Jbeta primers. Data came from immunoSEQ multiplex PCR; TCRdb stores just in-frame clones and leaves some out. The repertoire includes approximately 290,000 clones, approximately 80% of them detected once, and about 0.3% sits in the top ten. Findings and limits, study-wide: Available immune exposure information covered CMV serostatus only. The study recorded 164 TCR beta chains that were cytomegalovirus-associated.

Germline-derived CDR1 and CDR2 are SGDLS and YYNGEE. The CDR3 runs to 14 residues. Trimming removed 5 bases at V and 3 bases at J, with 13 bases between. Sequences were obtained from PBMCs. The rearrangement joins TRBV9 to TRBJ2-3; D perhaps matches TRBD1 (5 bases). This receptor was taken from a girl aged 2 to 9 in good health and CMV-seronegative. CDR3 in DNA: TGTGCCAGCAGGGGGCAGGGAACAACAGATACGCAGTATTTT. Translating gives CASRGQGTTDTQYF.